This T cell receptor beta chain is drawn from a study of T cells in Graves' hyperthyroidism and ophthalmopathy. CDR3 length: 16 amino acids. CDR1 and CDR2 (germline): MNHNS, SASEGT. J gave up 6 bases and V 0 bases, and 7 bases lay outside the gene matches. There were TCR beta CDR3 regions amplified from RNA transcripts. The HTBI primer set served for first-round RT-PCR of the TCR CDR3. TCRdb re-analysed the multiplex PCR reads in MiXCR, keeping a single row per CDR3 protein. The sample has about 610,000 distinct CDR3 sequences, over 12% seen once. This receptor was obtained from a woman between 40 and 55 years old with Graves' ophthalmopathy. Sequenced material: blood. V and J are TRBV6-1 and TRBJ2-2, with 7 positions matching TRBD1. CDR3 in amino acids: CASSEATDRAAGELFF. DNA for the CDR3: TGTGCCAGCAGTGAAGCAACTGACAGGGCCGCCGGGGAGCTGTTTTTT.